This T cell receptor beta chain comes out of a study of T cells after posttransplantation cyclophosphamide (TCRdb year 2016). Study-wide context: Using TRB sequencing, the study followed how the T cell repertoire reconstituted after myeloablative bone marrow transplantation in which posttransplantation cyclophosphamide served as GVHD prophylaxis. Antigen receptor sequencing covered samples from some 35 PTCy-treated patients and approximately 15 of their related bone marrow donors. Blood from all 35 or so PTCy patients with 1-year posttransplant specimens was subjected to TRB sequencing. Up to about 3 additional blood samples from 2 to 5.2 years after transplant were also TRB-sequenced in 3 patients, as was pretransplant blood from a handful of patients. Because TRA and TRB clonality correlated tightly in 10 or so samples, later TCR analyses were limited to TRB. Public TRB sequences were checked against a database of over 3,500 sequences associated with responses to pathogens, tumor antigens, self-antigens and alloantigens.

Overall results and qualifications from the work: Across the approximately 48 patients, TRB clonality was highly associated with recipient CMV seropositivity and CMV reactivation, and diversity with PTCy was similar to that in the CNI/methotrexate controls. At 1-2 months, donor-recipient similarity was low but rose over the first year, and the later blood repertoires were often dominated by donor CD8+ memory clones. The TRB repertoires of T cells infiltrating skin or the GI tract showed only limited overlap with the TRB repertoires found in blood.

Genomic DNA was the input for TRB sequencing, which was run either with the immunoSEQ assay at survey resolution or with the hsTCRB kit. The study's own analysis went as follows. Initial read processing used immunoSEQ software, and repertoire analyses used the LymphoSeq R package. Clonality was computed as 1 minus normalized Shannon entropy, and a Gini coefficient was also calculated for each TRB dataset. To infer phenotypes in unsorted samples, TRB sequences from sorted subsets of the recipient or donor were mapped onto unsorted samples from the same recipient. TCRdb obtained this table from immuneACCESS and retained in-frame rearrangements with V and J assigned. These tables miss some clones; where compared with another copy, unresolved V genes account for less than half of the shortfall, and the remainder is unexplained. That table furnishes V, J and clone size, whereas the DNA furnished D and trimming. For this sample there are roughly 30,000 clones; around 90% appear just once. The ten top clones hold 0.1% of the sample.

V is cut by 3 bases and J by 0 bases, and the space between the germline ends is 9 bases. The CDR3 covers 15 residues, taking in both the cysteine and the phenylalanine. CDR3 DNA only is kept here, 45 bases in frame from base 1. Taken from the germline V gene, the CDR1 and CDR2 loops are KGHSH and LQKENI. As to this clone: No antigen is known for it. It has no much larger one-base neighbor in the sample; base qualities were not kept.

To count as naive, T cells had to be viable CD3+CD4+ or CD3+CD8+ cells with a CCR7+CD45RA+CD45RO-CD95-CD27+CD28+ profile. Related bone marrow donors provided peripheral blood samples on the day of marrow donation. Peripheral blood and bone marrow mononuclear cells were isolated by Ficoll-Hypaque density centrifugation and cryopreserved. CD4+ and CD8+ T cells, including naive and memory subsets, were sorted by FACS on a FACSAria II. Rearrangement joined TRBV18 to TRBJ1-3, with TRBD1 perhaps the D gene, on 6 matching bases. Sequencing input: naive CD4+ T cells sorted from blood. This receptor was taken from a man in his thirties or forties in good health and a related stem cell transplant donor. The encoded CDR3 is CASSPGTPSGNTIYF. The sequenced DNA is TGTGCCAGCTCACCTGGGACACCCTCTGGAAACACCATATATTTT.